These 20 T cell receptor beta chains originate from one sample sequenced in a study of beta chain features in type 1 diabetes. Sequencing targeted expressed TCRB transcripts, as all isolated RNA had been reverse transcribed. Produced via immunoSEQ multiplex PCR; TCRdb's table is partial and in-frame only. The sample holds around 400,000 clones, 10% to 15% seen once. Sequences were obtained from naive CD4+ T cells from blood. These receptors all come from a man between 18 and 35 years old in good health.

Here the CDR3 DNA reads TGTGCCAGCAGCGTTCAAGGGGGCAGTGGAAACACCATATATTTT. It is translated as CASSVQGGSGNTIYF. V is TRBV9 and J is TRBJ1-3; 7 bases are shared with TRBD1. Losses at the gene ends were 2 bases for V and 3 bases for J; bases not matched to a gene: 5. Germline V lookup: CDR1 SGDLS, CDR2 YYNGEE. The CDR3 loop spans 15 amino acids.

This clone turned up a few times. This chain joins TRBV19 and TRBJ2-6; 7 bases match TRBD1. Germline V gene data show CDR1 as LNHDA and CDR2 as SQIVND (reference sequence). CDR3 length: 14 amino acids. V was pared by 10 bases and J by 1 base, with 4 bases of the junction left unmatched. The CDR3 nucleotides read TGTGCCATAAGGGACAGTTCTGGGGCCAACGTCCTGACTTTC. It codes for CAIRDSSGANVLTF.

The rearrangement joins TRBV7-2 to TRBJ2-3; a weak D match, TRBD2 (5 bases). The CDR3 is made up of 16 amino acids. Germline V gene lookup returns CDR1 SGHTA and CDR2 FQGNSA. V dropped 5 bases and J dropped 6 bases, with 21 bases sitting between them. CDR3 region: CASSGLVVQPGDTQYF. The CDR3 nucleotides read TGTGCCAGCAGCGGGCTGGTAGTCCAACCGGGGGATACGCAGTATTTT.

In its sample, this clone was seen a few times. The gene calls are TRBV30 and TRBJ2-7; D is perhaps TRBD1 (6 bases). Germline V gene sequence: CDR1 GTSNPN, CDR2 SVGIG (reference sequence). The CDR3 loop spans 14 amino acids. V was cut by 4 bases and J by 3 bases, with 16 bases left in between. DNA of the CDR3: TGTGCCTGGACCCCTGGACAGATCTTCTACGAGCAGTACTTC. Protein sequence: CAWTPGQIFYEQYF.

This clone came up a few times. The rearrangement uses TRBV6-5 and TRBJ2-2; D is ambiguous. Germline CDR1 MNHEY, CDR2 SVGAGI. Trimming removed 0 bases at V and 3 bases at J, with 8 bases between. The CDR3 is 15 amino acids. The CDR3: CASSYSPQHTGELFF. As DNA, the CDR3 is TGTGCCAGCAGTTACTCCCCACAACACACCGGGGAGCTGTTTTTT.

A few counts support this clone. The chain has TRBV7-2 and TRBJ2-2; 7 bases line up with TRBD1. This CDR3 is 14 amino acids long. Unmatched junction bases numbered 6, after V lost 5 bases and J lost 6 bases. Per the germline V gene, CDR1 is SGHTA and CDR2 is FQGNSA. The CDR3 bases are TGTGCCAGCAGCGCCAGACAGGGACCCGGGGAGCTGTTTTTT. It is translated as CASSARQGPGELFF.

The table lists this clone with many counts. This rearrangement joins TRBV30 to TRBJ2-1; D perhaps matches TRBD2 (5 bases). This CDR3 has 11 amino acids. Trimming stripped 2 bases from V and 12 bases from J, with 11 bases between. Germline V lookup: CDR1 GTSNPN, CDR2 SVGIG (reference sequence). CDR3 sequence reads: CAWSSDYRQFF. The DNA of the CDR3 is TGTGCCTGGAGTTCTGACTACCGGCAGTTCTTC.

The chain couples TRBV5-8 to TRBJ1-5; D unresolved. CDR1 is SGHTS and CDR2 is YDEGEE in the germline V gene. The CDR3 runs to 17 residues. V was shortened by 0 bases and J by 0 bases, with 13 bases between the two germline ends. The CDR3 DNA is TGTGCCAGCAGCTTGGGGGCGTTCGGGGTTAGCAATCAGCCCCAGCATTTT. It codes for CASSLGAFGVSNQPQHF.

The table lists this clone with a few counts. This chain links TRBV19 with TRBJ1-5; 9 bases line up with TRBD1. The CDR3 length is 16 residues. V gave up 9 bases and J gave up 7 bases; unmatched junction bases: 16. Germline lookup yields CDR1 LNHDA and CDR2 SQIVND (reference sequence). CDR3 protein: CASLPFRDRARQPQHF. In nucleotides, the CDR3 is TGTGCCAGCCTACCTTTTAGGGACAGGGCAAGGCAGCCCCAGCATTTT.

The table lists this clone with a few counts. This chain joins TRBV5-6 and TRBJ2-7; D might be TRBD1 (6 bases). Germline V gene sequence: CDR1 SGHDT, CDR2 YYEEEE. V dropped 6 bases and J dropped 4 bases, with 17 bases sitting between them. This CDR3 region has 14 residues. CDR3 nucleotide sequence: TGTGCCAGCACCTCGGGACACAGCAAGTACGAGCAGTACTTC. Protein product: CASTSGHSKYEQYF.

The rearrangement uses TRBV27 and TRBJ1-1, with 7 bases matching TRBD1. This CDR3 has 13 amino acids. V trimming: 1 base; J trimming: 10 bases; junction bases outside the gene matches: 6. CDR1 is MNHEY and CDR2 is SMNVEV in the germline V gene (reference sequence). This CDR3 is CASSLLSGGTAFF. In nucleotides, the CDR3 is TGTGCCAGCAGTTTATTATCAGGGGGGACAGCTTTCTTT.

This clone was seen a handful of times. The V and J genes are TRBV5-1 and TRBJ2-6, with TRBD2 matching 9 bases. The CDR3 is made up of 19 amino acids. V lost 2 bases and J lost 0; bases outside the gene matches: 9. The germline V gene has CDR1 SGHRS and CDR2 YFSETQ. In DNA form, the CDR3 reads TGCGCCAGCAGCTTCGAGCGGGGGGACCGTTTCTCTGGGGCCAACGTCCTGACTTTC. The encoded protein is CASSFERGDRFSGANVLTF. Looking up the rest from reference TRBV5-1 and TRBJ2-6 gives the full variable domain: KAGVTQTPRYLIKTRGQQVTLSCSPISGHRSVSWYQQTPGQGLQFLFEYFSETQRNKGNFPGRFSGRQFSNSRSEMNVSTLELGDSALYLCASSFERGDRFSGANVLTFGAGSRLTVL.

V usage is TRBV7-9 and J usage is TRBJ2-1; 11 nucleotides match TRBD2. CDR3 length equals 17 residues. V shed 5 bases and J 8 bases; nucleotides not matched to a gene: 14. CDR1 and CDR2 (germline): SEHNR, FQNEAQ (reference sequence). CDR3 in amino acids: CASSPGTSGELLDEQFF. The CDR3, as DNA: TGTGCCAGCAGCCCCGGGACTAGCGGCGAACTTCTCGATGAGCAGTTCTTC. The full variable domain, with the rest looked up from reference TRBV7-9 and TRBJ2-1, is DTGVSQNPRHKITKRGQNVTFRCDPISEHNRLYWYRQTLGQGPEFLTYFQNEAQLEKSRLLSDRFSAERPKGSFSTLEIQRTEQGDSAMYLCASSPGTSGELLDEQFFGPGTRLTVL.

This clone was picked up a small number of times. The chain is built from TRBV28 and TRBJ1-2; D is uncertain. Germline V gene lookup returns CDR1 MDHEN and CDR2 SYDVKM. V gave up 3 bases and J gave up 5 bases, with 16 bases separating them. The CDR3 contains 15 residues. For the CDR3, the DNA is TGTGCCAGCAGTTTGGGCGCAGGCCTCCTGTATGGCTACACCTTC. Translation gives CASSLGAGLLYGYTF.

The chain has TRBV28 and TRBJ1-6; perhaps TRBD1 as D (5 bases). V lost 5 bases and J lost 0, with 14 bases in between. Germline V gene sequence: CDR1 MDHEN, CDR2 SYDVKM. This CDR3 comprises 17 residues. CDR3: CASSRGTPSSYNSPLHF. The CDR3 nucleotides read TGTGCCAGCAGTCGAGGGACTCCTAGCTCCTATAATTCACCCCTCCACTTT.

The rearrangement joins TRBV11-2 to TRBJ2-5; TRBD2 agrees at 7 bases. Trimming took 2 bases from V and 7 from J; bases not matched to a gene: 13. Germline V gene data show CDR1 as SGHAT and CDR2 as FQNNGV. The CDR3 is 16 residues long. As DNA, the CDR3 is TGTGCCAGCAGCTTAAACACCGGGACTAACCACGGGACCCAGTACTTC. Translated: CASSLNTGTNHGTQYF.

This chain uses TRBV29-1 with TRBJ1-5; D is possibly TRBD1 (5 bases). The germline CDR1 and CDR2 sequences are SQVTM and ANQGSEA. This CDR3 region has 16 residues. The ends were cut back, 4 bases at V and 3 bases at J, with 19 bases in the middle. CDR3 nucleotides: TGCAGCGTTGTCACCGGGACTCCGGGGGTCAATCAGCCCCAGCATTTT. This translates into CSVVTGTPGVNQPQHF.

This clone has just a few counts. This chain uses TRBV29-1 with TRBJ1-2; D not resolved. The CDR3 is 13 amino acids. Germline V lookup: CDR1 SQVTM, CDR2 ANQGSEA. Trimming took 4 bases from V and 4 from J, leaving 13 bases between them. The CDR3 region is CSVADWTAYGYTF. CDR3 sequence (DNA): TGCAGCGTTGCTGATTGGACTGCCTATGGCTACACCTTC.

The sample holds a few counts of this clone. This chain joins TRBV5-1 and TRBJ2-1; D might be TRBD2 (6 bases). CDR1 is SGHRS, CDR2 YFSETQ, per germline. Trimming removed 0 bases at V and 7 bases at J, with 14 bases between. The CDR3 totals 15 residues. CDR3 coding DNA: TGCGCCAGCAGCTTGGGTTTCGGCGGGGAGAATGAGCAGTTCTTC. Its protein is CASSLGFGGENEQFF. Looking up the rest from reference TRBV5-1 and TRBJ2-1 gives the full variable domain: KAGVTQTPRYLIKTRGQQVTLSCSPISGHRSVSWYQQTPGQGLQFLFEYFSETQRNKGNFPGRFSGRQFSNSRSEMNVSTLELGDSALYLCASSLGFGGENEQFFGPGTRLTVL.

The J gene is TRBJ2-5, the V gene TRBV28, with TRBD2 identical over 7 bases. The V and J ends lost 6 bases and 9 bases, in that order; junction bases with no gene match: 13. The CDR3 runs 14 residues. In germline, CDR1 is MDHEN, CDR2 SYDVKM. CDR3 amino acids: CASRPGDPGRSQYF. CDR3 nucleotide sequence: TGTGCCAGCAGACCCGGCGACCCCGGGAGGTCCCAGTACTTC. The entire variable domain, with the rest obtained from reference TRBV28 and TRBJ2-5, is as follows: DVKVTQSSRYLVKRTGEKVFLECVQDMDHENMFWYRQDPGLGLRLIYFSYDVKMKEKGDIPEGYSVSREKKERFSLILESASTNQTSMYLCASRPGDPGRSQYFGPGTRLLVL.